These 12 T cell receptor beta chains originate from one sample sequenced in a study of regulatory T cells in long-lasting Graves disease listed by TCRdb under 2021. Libraries were built with multiplex PCR. TCRdb lists the instrument as Illumina HiSeq 4000. TCR beta libraries were built with iRepertoire HTBI primers and Arm-PCR amplification of CDR3 regions. Using fastp trimming at Q25 and MiXCR clonotype assembly, TCRdb reanalyzed the public sequencing data and kept in-frame beta chains. CDR3 protein sequences are deduplicated, and each keeps its most common genes and DNA. Here the sample has over 350,000 distinct CDR3 sequences; less than 25% occur a single time. Jointly, the top ten make up roughly 20% of the sample. The sample's time point label is to be understood as: persistent/refractory GD, antithyroid drugs over 5 years with positive TRAb. For both TCR sequencing and RNA sequencing, RNA was extracted from PBMCs in TRIzol.

Sample: peripheral blood mononuclear cells (PBMCs), taken when the disease was refractory, from a patient treated with antithyroid drugs. These receptors originate from a female donor with Graves disease.

The table lists this clonotype with many counts. CDR3 DNA sequence: TGTGCCAGCAGTTACTCGAGGCCTAGCGGGCAAGAGACCCAGTACTTC. This translates into CASSYSRPSGQETQYF. This chain uses TRBV6-6 with TRBJ2-5; 8 positions agree with TRBD2. V gave up 0 bases and J gave up 2 bases; unmatched junction bases: 5. Per germline, CDR1 MNHNY and CDR2 SVGAGI (reference sequence). CDR3 size: 16 residues.

This clonotype was counted between two and nine times. The chain carries TRBV29-1 and TRBJ1-1; 8 bases line up with TRBD1. Germline V lookup: CDR1 SQVTM, CDR2 ANQGSEA. This CDR3 contains 14 residues. J lost 0 bases, V lost 6 bases, and 6 bases had no gene match. CDR3 nucleotides: TGCAGCGTGACCCGGACAGGGCTGAACACTGAAGCTTTCTTT. It yields the protein CSVTRTGLNTEAFF.

This clonotype was observed many times. The chain employs TRBV10-3 and TRBJ1-2; 7 bases align to TRBD1. The CDR3 totals 13 residues. Germline V gene sequence: CDR1 ENHRY, CDR2 SYGVKD. Trimming at V came to 7 bases and at J to 2 bases, leaving 4 bases not matched to a gene. The CDR3 here is CAINKGQNYGYTF. Here the CDR3 DNA reads TGTGCCATCAATAAGGGACAGAACTATGGCTACACCTTC.

The rearrangement links TRBV7-9 to TRBJ2-5; maybe TRBD2 (6 bases). The germline V and J ends were trimmed by 5 bases and 5 bases, with 21 bases remaining between them. Looked up from germline, CDR1 is SEHNR and CDR2 is FQNEAQ (reference sequence). The CDR3 spans 16 residues. The CDR3 sequence is CASSRFGGELGETQYF. CDR3 nucleotides: TGTGCCAGCAGCCGATTCGGCGGGGAGCTAGGGGAGACCCAGTACTTC.

The CDR3 nucleotides read TGTGCCAGCAGTCCACAGGGGGCAATAGGCCCCTACGAGCAGTACTTC. Translating gives CASSPQGAIGPYEQYF. The rearrangement links TRBV28 to TRBJ2-7, with 9 bases lining up with TRBD1. V dropped 5 bases and J dropped 2; count of bases not matched to a gene: 10. This CDR3 has 16 residues. Germline CDR1 MDHEN, CDR2 SYDVKM.

This chain connects TRBV19 to TRBJ2-5; TRBD2 matches 12 bases. There are 15 residues in the CDR3. Germline V gene data show CDR1 as LNHDA and CDR2 as SQIVND (reference sequence). V shed 6 bases, J shed 3 bases, and the junction held 5 bases outside the gene matches. The CDR3 spells CASSRLAGAEETQYF. In DNA form, the CDR3 reads TGTGCCAGTAGCCGACTAGCGGGAGCGGAAGAGACCCAGTACTTC.

V and J are TRBV18 and TRBJ2-2; maybe TRBD2 (6 bases). V was cut by 5 bases and J by 0 bases, with 10 bases left in between. Per germline, CDR1 KGHSH and CDR2 LQKENI. CDR3 length: 15 residues. The CDR3 loop reads CASSKGLTNTGELFF. The CDR3 DNA is TGTGCCAGCTCAAAAGGACTAACGAACACCGGGGAGCTGTTTTTT.

The table lists this clonotype with many counts. The chain recombines TRBV29-1 with TRBJ2-5; 8 positions match TRBD1. The germline V gene encodes CDR1 SQVTM and CDR2 ANQGSEA. The CDR3 contains 17 residues. V lost 4 bases to trimming and J lost 5 bases; unmatched junction nucleotides: 18. In nucleotides, the CDR3 is TGCAGCGTTGCCCGACAGGGGCAAATCCCAGACGGGGAGACCCAGTACTTC. Its protein product is CSVARQGQIPDGETQYF.

The DNA of the CDR3 is TGTGCCTGGAGCCTACTGAACACTGAAGCTTTCTTT. Its protein product is CAWSLLNTEAFF. The chain employs TRBV30 and TRBJ1-1; D call uncertain. The ends were cut back, 3 bases at V and 0 bases at J, with 5 bases in the middle. The CDR3 extends over 12 amino acids. Germline V CDR1 and CDR2: GTSNPN, SVGIG (reference sequence).

Many counts were recorded for this clonotype. This rearrangement joins TRBV7-2 to TRBJ1-1; no clear D gene. This CDR3 has 13 residues. Germline assignment: CDR1 SGHTA and CDR2 FQGNSA. Trimming took 3 bases from V and 1 from J, leaving 6 bases between them. The CDR3, as DNA: TGTGCCAGCAGCTTTAATGGGAACACTGAAGCTTTCTTT. It specifies CASSFNGNTEAFF.

The rearrangement joins TRBV7-2 to TRBJ2-1; 13 bases match TRBD2. The CDR3 loop spans 15 amino acids. Germline CDR1 SGHTA, CDR2 FQGNSA. After removal of 4 bases from V and 7 bases from J, the junction contained 4 bases not matched to a gene. The DNA for the CDR3 is TGTGCCAGCAGCTCAGGACTAGCGGGAGTAAATGAGCAGTTCTTC. Amino acids: CASSSGLAGVNEQFF.

This clonotype was seen more than once but under ten times. This chain links TRBV7-2 with TRBJ2-7, with TRBD1 matching over 9 bases. The germline gives CDR1 SGHTA, CDR2 FQGNSA. This CDR3 contains 15 residues. V gave up 5 bases and J gave up 3 bases; unmatched junction bases: 8. The CDR3 protein is CASSPGTGTNYEQYF. CDR3 nucleotide sequence: TGTGCCAGCAGCCCCGGGACAGGGACTAACTACGAGCAGTACTTC.